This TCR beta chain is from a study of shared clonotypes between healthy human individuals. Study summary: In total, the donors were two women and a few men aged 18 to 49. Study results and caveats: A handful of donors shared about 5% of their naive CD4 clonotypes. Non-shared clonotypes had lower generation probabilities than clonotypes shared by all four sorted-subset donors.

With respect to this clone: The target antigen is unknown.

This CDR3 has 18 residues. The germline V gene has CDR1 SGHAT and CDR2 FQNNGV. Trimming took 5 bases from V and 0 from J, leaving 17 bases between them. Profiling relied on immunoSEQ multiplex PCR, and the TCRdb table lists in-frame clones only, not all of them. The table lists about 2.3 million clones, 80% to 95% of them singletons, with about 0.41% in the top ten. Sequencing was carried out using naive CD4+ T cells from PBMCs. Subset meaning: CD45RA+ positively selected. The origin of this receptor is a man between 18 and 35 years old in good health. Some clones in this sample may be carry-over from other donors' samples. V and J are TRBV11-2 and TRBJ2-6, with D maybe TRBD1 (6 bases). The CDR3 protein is CASSRTRDTRSGANVLTF. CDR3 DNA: TGTGCCAGCAGCCGGACTCGGGACACCCGCTCTGGGGCCAACGTCCTGACTTTC.